Described below is a single T cell receptor beta chain sequence and its context. The source of the sample is a study of blood T cell repertoires in COVID-19. Study background: Some COVID-19 samples were acute and others convalescent; all came from the United States, Italy and Spain. Sources were T cells, B-cell-depleted T cells, or PBMCs; the material itself was cDNA or gDNA.

Original methodology: Scientists estimated how many nucleated cells there were by amplifying reference gene primers. Assay used: immunoSEQ multiplex PCR; TCRdb lists only in-frame clones, some missing. D and trimming were read from the DNA, whereas the V and J calls and clone size are those reported in that table. The sample carries about 39,000 clones, roughly 85% recorded once. The CDR3 consists of 17 residues. Germline CDR1 and CDR2: SGHNT and YYREEE (reference sequence). The V segment lost 5 bases and the J segment 4 bases; nucleotides outside the gene matches: 9. What was sequenced was peripheral blood. This sequence was found in a man aged 35-49 years with active COVID-19. The chain is built from TRBV5-4 and TRBJ2-3; 14 bases fit TRBD2. CDR3 protein: CASRKGTSGRGADTQYF. The CDR3, as DNA: TGTGCCAGCAGAAAGGGGACTAGCGGGAGAGGCGCAGATACGCAGTATTTT.